The rows below give T cell receptor beta chains drawn from one sample of a study of T cells in narcolepsy. Here immunoSEQ multiplex PCR was the method, and the copy in TCRdb shows in-frame clones only, minus some. Of roughly 20,000 clones detected, about nine tenths appear once; the ten largest clones hold approximately 0.7%. The sequencing input was memory (CD45RA-) CD4+ T cells from blood. The receptors shown here come from a human donor in good health. Both conserved end residues are part of each CDR3. D genes are given only for firm matches. For some rows the clone size is stated as once, few or many, or as a class when expanded; others skip it.

size: NA; V: TRBV11-2; D: NA; J: TRBJ2-7; DNA: TGTGCCAGCAGCTTATACGCCTCCTACGAGCAGTACTTC; CDR3: CASSLYASYEQYF
size: NA; V: TRBV9; D: NA; J: TRBJ2-2; DNA: TGTGCCAGCAGCGTATCCTGGGAGGCAGGGACACCTACCGGGGAGCTGTTTTTT; CDR3: CASSVSWEAGTPTGELFF
size: NA; V: TRBV4-1; D: NA; J: TRBJ1-5; DNA: TGCGCCAGCAGCTACAGGGAGGGCAATCAGCCCCAGCATTTT; CDR3: CASSYREGNQPQHF
size: NA; V: TRBV11-3; D: NA; J: TRBJ2-7; DNA: TGTGCCAGCAGCTTAACACAGATGTACGAGCAGTACTTC; CDR3: CASSLTQMYEQYF
size: few; V: TRBV19; D: TRBD1; J: TRBJ1-3; DNA: TGTGCCAGTAGCAATGACAGGGACGGAAACACCATATATTTT; CDR3: CASSNDRDGNTIYF
size: NA; V: TRBV7-7; D: TRBD2; J: TRBJ2-1; DNA: TGTGCTAGCAGCTTAAGCTTGTCAGCGGGGGGGAACAATGAGCAGTTCTTC; CDR3: CASSLSLSAGGNNEQFF
size: NA; V: TRBV9; D: NA; J: TRBJ2-7; DNA: TGTGCCAGCAGCGTAGACGGGTCTACCTCCTACGAGCAGTACTTC; CDR3: CASSVDGSTSYEQYF
size: NA; V: TRBV14; D: NA; J: TRBJ2-3; DNA: TGTGCCAGCAGCCAAGATTCCTCCGACTTTTTCACAGATACGCAGTATTTT; CDR3: CASSQDSSDFFTDTQYF
size: NA; V: TRBV7-9; D: NA; J: TRBJ1-4; DNA: TGTGCCAGCAGACGACGACCAGGGACAAAGGATGAAAAACTGTTTTTT; CDR3: CASRRRPGTKDEKLFF
size: NA; V: TRBV6-6; D: TRBD1; J: TRBJ2-7; DNA: TGTGCCAGCAGTTACTCTGACAGGGAGTTCTACGAGCAGTACTTC; CDR3: CASSYSDREFYEQYF
size: NA; V: TRBV6-6; D: TRBD2; J: TRBJ2-3; DNA: TGTGCCAGCAGTTACTCGCGGGAGAGGACAGATACGCAGTATTTT; CDR3: CASSYSRERTDTQYF
size: once; V: TRBV6-5; D: NA; J: TRBJ2-1; DNA: TGTGCCAGCAGTTTAGGACAGGCGGGGAACAATGAGCAGTTCTTC; CDR3: CASSLGQAGNNEQFF
size: once; V: TRBV6-1; D: TRBD1; J: TRBJ1-1; DNA: TGTGCCAGCAGGGACCAACAGGGGGTGGGGACTGAAGCTTTCTTT; CDR3: CASRDQQGVGTEAFF
size: NA; V: TRBV30; D: NA; J: TRBJ2-4; DNA: TGTGCCTGGAGTCTGACCCTAGCCAAAAACATTCAGTACTTC; CDR3: CAWSLTLAKNIQYF
size: NA; V: TRBV4-1; D: NA; J: TRBJ2-3; DNA: TGCGCCAGCAGCCAAGACAAGGGGGGTGTTGGTACTCCGGGCACAGATACGCAGTATTTT; CDR3: CASSQDKGGVGTPGTDTQYF
size: NA; V: TRBV18; D: TRBD2; J: TRBJ2-1; DNA: TGTGCCAGCTCCCCCATAGCGGGGGGCAGCAATGAGCAGTTCTTC; CDR3: CASSPIAGGSNEQFF
size: NA; V: TRBV27; D: NA; J: TRBJ1-6; DNA: TGTGCCAGCAGTTTATCGCAGGGTCATGGGTCACCCCTCCACTTT; CDR3: CASSLSQGHGSPLHF
size: NA; V: TRBV6-1; D: TRBD1; J: TRBJ2-7; DNA: TGTGCCAGCAGTCTCCACCGACAGGGGGCTTACGAGCAGTACTTC; CDR3: CASSLHRQGAYEQYF
size: NA; V: TRBV11-3; D: TRBD2; J: TRBJ2-7; DNA: TGTGCCAGCAGCTCCTCCGGGACTAGCGGGAGCTACGAGCAGTACTTC; CDR3: CASSSSGTSGSYEQYF
size: NA; V: TRBV7-2; D: TRBD1; J: TRBJ1-5; DNA: TGTGCCAGCAGTTATTCCGGGACAGGGGTCTTCAATCAGCCCCAGCATTTT; CDR3: CASSYSGTGVFNQPQHF